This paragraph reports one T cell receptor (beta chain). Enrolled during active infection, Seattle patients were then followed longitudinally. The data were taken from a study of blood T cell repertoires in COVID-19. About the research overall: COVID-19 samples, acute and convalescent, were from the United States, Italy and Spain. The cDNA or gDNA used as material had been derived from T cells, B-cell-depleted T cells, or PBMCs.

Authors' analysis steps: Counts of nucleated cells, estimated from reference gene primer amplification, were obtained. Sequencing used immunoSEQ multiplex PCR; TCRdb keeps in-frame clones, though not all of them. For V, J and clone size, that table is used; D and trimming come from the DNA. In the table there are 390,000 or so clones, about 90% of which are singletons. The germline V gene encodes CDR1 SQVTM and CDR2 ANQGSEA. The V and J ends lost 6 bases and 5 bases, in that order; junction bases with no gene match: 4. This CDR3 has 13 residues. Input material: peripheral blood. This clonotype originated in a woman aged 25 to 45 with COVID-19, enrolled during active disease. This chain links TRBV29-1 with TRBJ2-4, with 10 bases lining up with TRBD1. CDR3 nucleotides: TGCAGCGTCGGAGGGACAGGGGAAAACATTCAGTACTTC. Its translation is CSVGGTGENIQYF. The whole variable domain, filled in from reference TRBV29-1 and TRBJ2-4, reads SAVISQKPSRDICQRGTSLTIQCQVDSQVTMMFWYRQQPGQSLTLIATANQGSEATYESGFVIDKFPISRPNLTFSTLTVSNMSPEDSSIYLCSVGGTGENIQYFGAGTRLSVL.